This T cell receptor beta chain was captured by sequencing in a study of blood T cell repertoires in COVID-19. About the research overall: Sample material is recorded as cDNA or gDNA derived from T cells, B-cell-depleted T cells, or PBMCs.

Assay: immunoSEQ multiplex PCR; the TCRdb copy retains only in-frame clones and omits some. Among more than 300,000 clones listed, around four fifths were seen once. This clone was detected only once. Trimming removed 4 bases from V and 4 bases from J, with 16 bases in between. CDR3 length equals 16 residues. Germline CDR1 reads LGHDT; CDR2 reads YNNKEL (reference sequence). Recruits, aged roughly 18 to 90 years, lived in 24 US areas. The sequence came from a woman between 45 and 60 years old who had recovered from COVID-19. Sequenced: PBMCs or T cells enriched from blood (not recorded which). The chain joins TRBV3-1 (or the pseudogene TRBV3-2) to TRBJ2-2, with TRBD1 as a possible D gene (6 bases). The CDR3 sequence: CASSPTGKVGTGELFF. The CDR3 DNA reads TGTGCCAGCAGCCCAACAGGGAAGGTCGGCACCGGGGAGCTGTTTTTT.